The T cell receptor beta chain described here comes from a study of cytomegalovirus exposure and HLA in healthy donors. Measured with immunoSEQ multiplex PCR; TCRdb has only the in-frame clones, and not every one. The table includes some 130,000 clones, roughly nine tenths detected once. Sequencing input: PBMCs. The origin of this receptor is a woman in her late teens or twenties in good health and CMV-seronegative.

In DNA, the CDR3 is TGCGCCAGCAGTGAGTCTTCGGGGGGCCGCGGCAATGAGCAGTTCTTC. Translation gives CASSESSGGRGNEQFF. V and J are TRBV10-1 and TRBJ2-1; D may be TRBD2 (7 bases). V lost 0 bases and J lost 6, with 15 bases in between. Germline V gives CDR1 WNHNN, CDR2 SYGVQD (reference sequence). The CDR3 has 16 amino acids.